This entry lists 19 T cell receptor beta chains sequenced from one sample in a study of cytomegalovirus exposure and HLA in healthy donors. Researchers ran the PCR with 60 Vbeta and 13 Jbeta primers. TCRdb's table, derived via immunoSEQ multiplex PCR, lists solely in-frame clones and lacks some. The sample table includes 150,000 or so clones. Sequencing was carried out using PBMCs. All receptors come from a woman in her 50s in good health and CMV-seronegative.

The CDR3 DNA reads as TGTGCCAGCAGCCCCGGGACAGGGTCCGTCTATGGCTACACCTTC. Translation: CASSPGTGSVYGYTF. The gene calls are TRBV7-2 and TRBJ1-2; 9 bases fit TRBD1. The CDR3 is 15 amino acids. Germline V lookup: CDR1 SGHTA, CDR2 FQGNSA. The V gene end was trimmed by 5 bases and the J gene end by 4 bases; junction bases not matched to a gene: 8.

This chain joins TRBV28 and TRBJ1-4, with D unresolved. Germline V gene lookup returns CDR1 MDHEN and CDR2 SYDVKM. This CDR3 spans 13 amino acids. Between the trimmed V and J ends, which lost 6 bases and 3 bases, there was a span of 8 bases. The CDR3 here is CASSGGSNEKLFF. The CDR3 bases are TGTGCCAGCAGCGGAGGGTCTAATGAAAAACTGTTTTTT.

The chain is built from TRBV11-2 and TRBJ2-1, with 7 nucleotides matching TRBD1. From germline, CDR1 is SGHAT and CDR2 FQNNGV. This CDR3 contains 13 residues. The J segment lost 6 bases and the V segment lost 3 bases, leaving 2 bases of the junction unmatched. CDR3 residues: CASSFPGGNEQFF. CDR3 sequence (DNA): TGTGCCAGCAGCTTTCCAGGGGGCAATGAGCAGTTCTTC. Full variable domain (missing parts from reference TRBV11-2 and TRBJ2-1): EAGVAQSPRYKIIEKRQSVAFWCNPISGHATLYWYQQILGQGPKLLIQFQNNGVVDDSQLPKDRFSAERLKGVDSTLKIQPAKLEDSAVYLCASSFPGGNEQFFGPGTRLTVL.

The chain combines TRBV10-3 with TRBJ1-5; 12 bases align to TRBD1. This CDR3 contains 17 residues. Germline V gives CDR1 ENHRY, CDR2 SYGVKD. With 6 bases clipped from V and 7 bases from J, the junction kept 13 bases outside the gene matches. CDR3 bases: TGTGCCATCAGCGGAGTTCCGGGACAGGGGGCCGAGCAGCCCCAGCATTTT. Translating it yields CAISGVPGQGAEQPQHF.

This chain uses TRBV6-5 with TRBJ2-1; TRBD2 might be the D (6 bases). In germline, CDR1 is MNHEY, CDR2 SVGAGI. Trimming took 6 bases from V and 5 from J, leaving 17 bases between them. The CDR3 is 15 amino acids. CDR3 region: CASSLRDFIDNEQFF. CDR3 sequence (DNA): TGTGCCAGCAGCCTCCGGGACTTTATTGACAATGAGCAGTTCTTC.

The rearrangement links TRBV18 to TRBJ2-3, with a possible D match to TRBD2 (6 bases). The V gene lost 8 bases and the J gene lost 4 bases, with 16 bases spanning the gap. The CDR3 totals 14 residues. CDR1 and CDR2 (germline): KGHSH, LQKENI. This chain's CDR3 is CASLGGNQADTQYF. CDR3 nucleotides: TGTGCCAGCCTGGGGGGTAACCAGGCAGATACGCAGTATTTT. The whole variable domain, filled in from reference TRBV18 and TRBJ2-3, reads NAGVMQNPRHLVRRRGQEARLRCSPMKGHSHVYWYRQLPEEGLKFMVYLQKENIIDESGMPKERFSAEFPKEGPSILRIQQVVRGDSAAYFCASLGGNQADTQYFGPGTRLTVL.

This chain uses TRBV5-1 with TRBJ1-2; TRBD1 matches 9 bases. Germline CDR1 SGHRS, CDR2 YFSETQ. V trimming: 2 bases; J trimming: 7 bases; junction bases outside the gene matches: 9. The CDR3 has 15 amino acids. The DNA for the CDR3 is TGCGCCAGCAGCTTAGACCAACAGGGGGCGGCTGGCTACACCTTC. Translating gives CASSLDQQGAAGYTF. Looking up the rest from reference TRBV5-1 and TRBJ1-2 gives the full variable domain: KAGVTQTPRYLIKTRGQQVTLSCSPISGHRSVSWYQQTPGQGLQFLFEYFSETQRNKGNFPGRFSGRQFSNSRSEMNVSTLELGDSALYLCASSLDQQGAAGYTFGSGTRLTVV.

The J gene is TRBJ1-1, the V gene TRBV30; perhaps TRBD1 as D (6 bases). The germline CDR1 and CDR2 sequences are GTSNPN and SVGIG (reference sequence). The CDR3 totals 13 residues. Trimming pared 4 bases from V and 1 base from J, leaving 10 bases between. The CDR3 region is CAWNPGQNTEAFF. The CDR3 region has the DNA TGTGCCTGGAACCCGGGACAGAACACTGAAGCTTTCTTT.

The genes are TRBV25-1 and TRBJ2-7; D possibly corresponds to TRBD2 (6 bases). CDR1 and CDR2 from the germline V gene are MGHDK and SYGVNS. Trimming took 9 bases from V and 5 from J, leaving 26 bases between them. The CDR3 covers 16 residues. CDR3 nucleotide sequence: TGTGCCAGTGAAGCGGGCGGAGGACCCCTGCTCGACGAGCAGTACTTC. Protein product: CASEAGGGPLLDEQYF.

V usage is TRBV7-3 and J usage is TRBJ2-3; 13 bases are shared with TRBD2. Germline V gene lookup returns CDR1 SGHTA and CDR2 FQGTGA. Trimming removed 5 bases from V and 3 bases from J; junction bases left unmatched: 2. The CDR3 loop spans 15 amino acids. This CDR3 reads CASSVGLAGTDTQYF. The DNA for the CDR3 is TGTGCCAGCAGCGTGGGACTAGCGGGAACAGATACGCAGTATTTT.

This chain uses TRBV28 with TRBJ2-1; 14 bases agree with TRBD2. This CDR3 is 17 amino acids long. J was trimmed by 9 bases and V by 8 bases; bases with no gene match: 15. Per the germline V gene, CDR1 is MDHEN and CDR2 is SYDVKM. The CDR3 sequence is CASVRLAGGPEGGEQFF. CDR3 in DNA: TGTGCCAGCGTACGACTAGCGGGAGGGCCTGAGGGGGGTGAGCAGTTCTTC. The full variable domain, its missing parts supplied by reference TRBV28 and TRBJ2-1, is DVKVTQSSRYLVKRTGEKVFLECVQDMDHENMFWYRQDPGLGLRLIYFSYDVKMKEKGDIPEGYSVSREKKERFSLILESASTNQTSMYLCASVRLAGGPEGGEQFFGPGTRLTVL.

V is TRBV25-1 and J is TRBJ1-2; D gene uncertain. The CDR3 contains 11 residues. Germline V gene lookup returns CDR1 MGHDK and CDR2 SYGVNS. The V end was cut by 8 bases, the J end by 8 bases, with 12 bases between. The CDR3 loop is CASQEAGGYTF. The CDR3 bases are TGTGCCAGCCAGGAGGCTGGAGGCTACACCTTC.

The chain recombines TRBV5-1 with TRBJ2-2, with TRBD2 matching over 8 bases. The germline V gene encodes CDR1 SGHRS and CDR2 YFSETQ. V dropped 4 bases and J dropped 6; count of bases not matched to a gene: 5. This CDR3 spans 14 amino acids. CDR3 region: CASSLGRDPGELFF. The CDR3, as DNA: TGCGCCAGCAGCCTCGGGAGGGATCCCGGGGAGCTGTTTTTT.

The V gene is TRBV11-2, the J gene TRBJ2-2; 8 bases fit TRBD1. The CDR3 contains 14 residues. With V trimmed by 3 bases and J by 7 bases, 4 bases remained unmatched. CDR1 and CDR2 (germline): SGHAT, FQNNGV. The CDR3 DNA follows: TGTGCCAGCAGCTTCCAGGGGGCAAACGGGGAGCTGTTTTTT. This translates into CASSFQGANGELFF.

CDR3 DNA: TGTGCCAGCAGCTTGGAGAGACAGGGCCTAGAGACCCAGTACTTC. Protein sequence: CASSLERQGLETQYF. This chain joins TRBV7-6 and TRBJ2-5, with 7 bases lining up with TRBD1. CDR3 size: 15 residues. Germline V gene data show CDR1 as SGHVS and CDR2 as FNYEAQ. Trimming cost V 3 bases and J 4 bases; bases outside gene matches: 8.

The V gene is TRBV6-6, the J gene TRBJ2-2; 8 nucleotides agree with TRBD1. The V and J ends lost 6 bases and 1 base, in that order; junction bases with no gene match: 4. CDR1 and CDR2 from the germline V gene are MNHNY and SVGAGI (reference sequence). CDR3 length equals 15 residues. The CDR3: CASSSGTGNTGELFF. As DNA, the CDR3 is TGTGCCAGCAGCTCCGGGACAGGGAACACCGGGGAGCTGTTTTTT.

The rearrangement uses TRBV10-3 and TRBJ1-1, with 10 nucleotides matching TRBD1. Germline V gene lookup returns CDR1 ENHRY and CDR2 SYGVKD. There are 14 residues in the CDR3. The trim removed 6 bases at V and 6 bases at J, leaving 7 bases unmatched. This chain's CDR3 is CAIRGTGDNAEAFF. The CDR3 DNA is TGTGCCATCAGAGGGACAGGGGACAATGCTGAAGCTTTCTTT.

The chain is built from TRBV29-1 and TRBJ1-2, with 7 positions matching TRBD1. The CDR3 sequence is 16 residues long. Germline lookup yields CDR1 SQVTM and CDR2 ANQGSEA. The junction had 13 bases not matched to a gene; V was cut back by 6 bases and J by 0 bases. CDR3 region: CSVVQTGAQPNYGYTF. The CDR3 nucleotides read TGCAGCGTCGTCCAAACAGGGGCCCAGCCTAACTATGGCTACACCTTC. The entire variable domain, with the rest obtained from reference TRBV29-1 and TRBJ1-2, is as follows: SAVISQKPSRDICQRGTSLTIQCQVDSQVTMMFWYRQQPGQSLTLIATANQGSEATYESGFVIDKFPISRPNLTFSTLTVSNMSPEDSSIYLCSVVQTGAQPNYGYTFGSGTRLTVV.

The gene calls are TRBV30 and TRBJ1-6; D is unclear. This CDR3 comprises 12 residues. Germline CDR1 and CDR2: GTSNPN and SVGIG (reference sequence). Trimming removed 0 bases at V and 14 bases at J, with 11 bases between. The CDR3: CAWSVEGLTLHF. CDR3 nucleotides: TGTGCCTGGAGTGTCGAGGGTCTGACCCTCCACTTT.